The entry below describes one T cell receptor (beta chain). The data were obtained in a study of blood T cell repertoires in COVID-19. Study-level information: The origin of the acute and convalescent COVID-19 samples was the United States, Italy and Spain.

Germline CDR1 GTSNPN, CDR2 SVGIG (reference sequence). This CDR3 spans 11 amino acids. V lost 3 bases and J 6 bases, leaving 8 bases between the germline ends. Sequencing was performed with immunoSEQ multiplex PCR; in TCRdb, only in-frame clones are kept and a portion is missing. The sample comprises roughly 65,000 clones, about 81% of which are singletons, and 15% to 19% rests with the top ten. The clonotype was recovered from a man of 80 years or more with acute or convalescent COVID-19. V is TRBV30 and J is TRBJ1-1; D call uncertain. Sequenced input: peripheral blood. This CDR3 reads CAWRMSAEAFF. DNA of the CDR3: TGTGCCTGGAGGATGTCGGCTGAAGCTTTCTTT. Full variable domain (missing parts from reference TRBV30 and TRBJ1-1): SQTIHQWPATLVQPVGSPLSLECTVEGTSNPNLYWYRQAAGRGLQLLFYSVGIGQISSEVPQNLSASRPQDRQFILSSKKLLLSDSGFYLCAWRMSAEAFFGQGTRLTVV.